These 8 T cell receptor beta chains came from one sample sequenced in a study of T-cell reconstitution after alpha-beta-depleted transplantation in children. Preparing the TCRbeta library involved the use of unique molecular identifiers. TCRdb re-analysed the PCR reads in MiXCR, keeping a single row per CDR3 protein. The sample yields about 470,000 distinct CDR3 sequences, 43% seen once. The sequenced sample was PBMCs, obtained before TCRalphabeta/CD19-depleted stem cell transplant. The receptors shown here come from a girl under 10 years old with aplastic anemia, due to receive a stem cell transplant.

This clonotype was observed at least ten times. This chain uses TRBV7-2 with TRBJ2-1, with TRBD1 identical over 10 bases. Trimming removed 3 bases from V and 4 bases from J; junction bases left unmatched: 3. This CDR3 region has 15 residues. Germline CDR1 is SGHTA and CDR2 is FQGNSA. In DNA form, the CDR3 reads TGTGCCAGCAGCTTTGACAGGGGGCCATACAATGAGCAGTTCTTC. Protein sequence: CASSFDRGPYNEQFF.

This clonotype was seen only a few times. The chain joins TRBV5-1 to TRBJ2-7; D tentatively reads TRBD1 or TRBD2 (5 bases each). Germline lookup yields CDR1 SGHRS and CDR2 YFSETQ. V lost 3 bases and J 0 bases, leaving 13 bases between the germline ends. The CDR3 is made up of 15 amino acids. CDR3 DNA: TGCGCCAGCAGCTACGTCGCAGGGAGCTCCTACGAGCAGTACTTC. It translates to CASSYVAGSSYEQYF. The whole variable domain, remainder taken from reference TRBV5-1 and TRBJ2-7, is KAGVTQTPRYLIKTRGQQVTLSCSPISGHRSVSWYQQTPGQGLQFLFEYFSETQRNKGNFPGRFSGRQFSNSRSEMNVSTLELGDSALYLCASSYVAGSSYEQYFGPGTRLTVT.

V usage is TRBV7-9 and J usage is TRBJ1-6, with D hard to call. This CDR3 contains 14 residues. Germline values: CDR1 SEHNR, CDR2 FQNEAQ (reference sequence). Trimming removed 6 bases from V and 8 bases from J, with 14 bases in between. CDR3: CASSLFEGDSPLHF. The CDR3 DNA reads as TGTGCCAGCAGTTTATTTGAGGGAGATTCACCCCTCCACTTT.

V gene TRBV29-1 combines with J gene TRBJ2-2, with D possibly being TRBD1 (6 bases). CDR1 is SQVTM and CDR2 is ANQGSEA in the germline V gene. V lost 7 bases to trimming and J lost 1 base, with 16 bases between them. CDR3 length: 15 amino acids. Written as DNA, the CDR3 is TGCAGCGCCAGGACAGCTCCCATGAACACCGGGGAGCTGTTTTTT. It yields the protein CSARTAPMNTGELFF.

CDR3 in amino acids: CSSGAVNEQFF. The CDR3 nucleotides read TGTTCTAGCGGGGCGGTCAATGAGCAGTTCTTC. This sequence joins TRBV30 and TRBJ2-1; 9 bases line up with TRBD2. The CDR3 is 11 residues long. Germline loops: CDR1 GTSNPN, CDR2 SVGIG (reference sequence).

This chain connects TRBV10-1 to TRBJ2-1, with 10 nucleotides matching TRBD1. This CDR3 has 15 amino acids. From germline, CDR1 is WNHNN and CDR2 SYGVQD (reference sequence). Trimming took 6 bases from V and 2 from J; bases not matched to a gene: 4. In nucleotides, the CDR3 is TGCGCCAGCAGCCCCGGGACAGGGGCCTACAATGAGCAGTTCTTC. Translation gives CASSPGTGAYNEQFF.

In DNA form, the CDR3 reads TGTGCCACCAGCAAGGCTACCGCTAGCACAGATACGCAGTATTTT. Its translation: CATSKATASTDTQYF. The gene calls are TRBV15 and TRBJ2-3; the D is unclear. V lost 4 bases and J lost 0, with 11 bases in between. This CDR3 is built from 15 residues. Looked up from germline, CDR1 is LNHNV and CDR2 is YYDKDF (reference sequence). The whole variable domain, remainder taken from reference TRBV15 and TRBJ2-3, is DAMVIQNPRYQVTQFGKPVTLSCSQTLNHNVMYWYQQKSSQAPKLLFHYYDKDFNNEADTPDNFQSRRPNTSFCFLDIRSPGLGDTAMYLCATSKATASTDTQYFGPGTRLTVL.

Only a few counts were recorded for this clonotype. The chain uses TRBV14 and TRBJ2-3, with unresolved D. The CDR3 loop spans 15 amino acids. Germline V gene data show CDR1 as SGHDN and CDR2 as FVKESK. V was pared by 0 bases and J by 6 bases, with 13 bases between. CDR3 bases: TGTGCCAGCAGCCAAGATCGTTTTGAAGACGATACGCAGTATTTT. Protein: CASSQDRFEDDTQYF.